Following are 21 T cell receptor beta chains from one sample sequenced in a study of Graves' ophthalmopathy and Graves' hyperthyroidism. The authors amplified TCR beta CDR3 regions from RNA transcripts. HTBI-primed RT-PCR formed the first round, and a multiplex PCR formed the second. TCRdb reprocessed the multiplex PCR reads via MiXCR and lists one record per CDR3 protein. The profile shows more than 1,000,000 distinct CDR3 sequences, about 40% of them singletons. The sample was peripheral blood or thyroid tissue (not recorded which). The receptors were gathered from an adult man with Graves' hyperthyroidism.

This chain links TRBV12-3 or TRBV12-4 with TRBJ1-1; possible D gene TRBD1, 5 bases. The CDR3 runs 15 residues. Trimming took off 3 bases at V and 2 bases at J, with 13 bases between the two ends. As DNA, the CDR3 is TGTGCCAGCAGTTTGGGCAGGGACTATAACACTGAAGCTTTCTTT. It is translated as CASSLGRDYNTEAFF.

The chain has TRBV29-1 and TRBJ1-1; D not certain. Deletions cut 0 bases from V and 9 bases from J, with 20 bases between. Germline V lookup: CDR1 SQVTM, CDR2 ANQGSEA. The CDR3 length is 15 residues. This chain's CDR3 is CSVEDRGWGANQAFF. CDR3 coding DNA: TGCAGCGTTGAAGATCGGGGATGGGGAGCCAACCAAGCTTTCTTT.

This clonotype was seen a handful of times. In DNA, the CDR3 is TGTGCCAGCAGTTACTCGGGACAGGGGGGAATTGGGGAGACCCAGTACTTC. Translation gives CASSYSGQGGIGETQYF. The V gene is TRBV6-5, the J gene TRBJ2-5; the match to TRBD1 covers 11 bases. Germline V CDR1 and CDR2: MNHEY, SVGAGI. The CDR3 runs to 17 residues. V lost 0 bases to trimming and J lost 5 bases; unmatched junction nucleotides: 8.

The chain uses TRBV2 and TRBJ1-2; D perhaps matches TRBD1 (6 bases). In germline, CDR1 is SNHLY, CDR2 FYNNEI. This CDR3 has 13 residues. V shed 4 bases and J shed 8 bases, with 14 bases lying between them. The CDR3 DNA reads TGTGCCAGCAGTGGGGGGGCAGCAGGGGGCTACACCTTC. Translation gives CASSGGAAGGYTF. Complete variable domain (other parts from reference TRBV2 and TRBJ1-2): EPEVTQTPSHQVTQMGQEVILRCVPISNHLYFYWYRQILGQKVEFLVSFYNNEISEKSEIFDDQFSVERPDGSNFTLKIRSTKLEDSAMYFCASSGGAAGGYTFGSGTRLTVV.

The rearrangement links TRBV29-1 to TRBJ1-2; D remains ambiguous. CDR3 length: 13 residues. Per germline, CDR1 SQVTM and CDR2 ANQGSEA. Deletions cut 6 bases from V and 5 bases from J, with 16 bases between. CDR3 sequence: CSVVCRDTYGYTF. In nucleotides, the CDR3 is TGCAGCGTAGTCTGTAGAGATACGTATGGCTACACCTTC. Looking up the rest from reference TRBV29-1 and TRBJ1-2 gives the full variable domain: SAVISQKPSRDICQRGTSLTIQCQVDSQVTMMFWYRQQPGQSLTLIATANQGSEATYESGFVIDKFPISRPNLTFSTLTVSNMSPEDSSIYLCSVVCRDTYGYTFGSGTRLTVV.

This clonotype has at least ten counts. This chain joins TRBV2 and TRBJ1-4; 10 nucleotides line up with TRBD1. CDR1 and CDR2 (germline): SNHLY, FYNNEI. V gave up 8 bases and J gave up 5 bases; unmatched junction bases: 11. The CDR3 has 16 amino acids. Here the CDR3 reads CASPPGTGAPNEKLFF. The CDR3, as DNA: TGTGCCAGCCCTCCCGGGACAGGGGCACCAAATGAAAAACTGTTTTTT.

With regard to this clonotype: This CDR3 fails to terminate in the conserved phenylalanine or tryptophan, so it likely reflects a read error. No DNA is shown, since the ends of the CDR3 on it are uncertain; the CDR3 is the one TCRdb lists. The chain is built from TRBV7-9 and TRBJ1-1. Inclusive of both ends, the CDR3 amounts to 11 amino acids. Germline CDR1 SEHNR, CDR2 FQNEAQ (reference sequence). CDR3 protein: CASSLATGANY.

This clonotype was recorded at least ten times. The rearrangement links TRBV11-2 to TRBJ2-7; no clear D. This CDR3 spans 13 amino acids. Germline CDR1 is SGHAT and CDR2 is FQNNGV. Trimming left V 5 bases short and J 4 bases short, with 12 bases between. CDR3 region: CASSPIAAYEQYF. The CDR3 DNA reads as TGTGCCAGCAGCCCAATTGCAGCTTACGAGCAGTACTTC.

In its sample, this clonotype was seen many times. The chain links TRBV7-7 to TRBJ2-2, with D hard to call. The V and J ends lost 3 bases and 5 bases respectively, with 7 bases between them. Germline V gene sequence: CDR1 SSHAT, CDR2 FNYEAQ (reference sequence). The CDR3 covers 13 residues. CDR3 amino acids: CASSFSRTGELFF. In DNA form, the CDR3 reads TGTGCCAGCAGCTTCAGCAGGACCGGGGAGCTGTTTTTT.

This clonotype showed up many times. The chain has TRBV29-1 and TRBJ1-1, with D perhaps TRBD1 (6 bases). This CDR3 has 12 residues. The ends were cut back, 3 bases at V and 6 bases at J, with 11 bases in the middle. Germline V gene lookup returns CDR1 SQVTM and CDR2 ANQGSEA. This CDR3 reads CSVEPQGAEAFF. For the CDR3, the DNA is TGCAGCGTTGAGCCACAGGGAGCTGAAGCTTTCTTT.

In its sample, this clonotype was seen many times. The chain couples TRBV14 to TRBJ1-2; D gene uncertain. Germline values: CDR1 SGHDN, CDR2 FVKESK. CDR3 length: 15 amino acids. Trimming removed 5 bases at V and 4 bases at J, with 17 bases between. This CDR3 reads CASSSRWGSGYGYTF. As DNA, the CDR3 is TGTGCCAGCAGCTCAAGATGGGGATCGGGCTATGGCTACACCTTC.

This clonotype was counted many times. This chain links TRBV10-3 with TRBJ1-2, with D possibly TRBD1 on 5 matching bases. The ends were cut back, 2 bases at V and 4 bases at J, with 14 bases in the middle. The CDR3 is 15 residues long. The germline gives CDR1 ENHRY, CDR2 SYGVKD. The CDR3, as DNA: TGTGCCATCAGTGAGATGGCAGGCAGGGTCTATGGCTACACCTTC. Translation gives CAISEMAGRVYGYTF.

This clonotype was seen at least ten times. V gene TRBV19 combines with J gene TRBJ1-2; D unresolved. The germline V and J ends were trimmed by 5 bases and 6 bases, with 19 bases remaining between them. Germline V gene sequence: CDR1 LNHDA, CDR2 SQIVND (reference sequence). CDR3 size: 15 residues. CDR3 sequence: CASSPVAEIGNGYTF. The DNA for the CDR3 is TGTGCCAGTAGTCCCGTCGCTGAGATTGGAAATGGCTACACCTTC.

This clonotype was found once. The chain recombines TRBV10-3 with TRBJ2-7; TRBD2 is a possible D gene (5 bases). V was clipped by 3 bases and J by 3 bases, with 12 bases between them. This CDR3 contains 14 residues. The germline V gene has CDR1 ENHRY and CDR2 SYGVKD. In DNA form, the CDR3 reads TGTGCCATCAGTGAACCAGCCCGGGACTACGAGCAGTACTTC. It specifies CAISEPARDYEQYF.

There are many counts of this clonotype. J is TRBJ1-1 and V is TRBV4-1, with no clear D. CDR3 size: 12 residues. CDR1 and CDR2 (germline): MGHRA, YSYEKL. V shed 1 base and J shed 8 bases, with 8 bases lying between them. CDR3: CASSQGQGEAFF. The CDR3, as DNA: TGCGCCAGCAGCCAAGGACAAGGGGAAGCTTTCTTT.

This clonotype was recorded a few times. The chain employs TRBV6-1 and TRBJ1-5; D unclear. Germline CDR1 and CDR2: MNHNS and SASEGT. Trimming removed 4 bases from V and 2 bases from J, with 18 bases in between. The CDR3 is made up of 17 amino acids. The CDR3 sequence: CASSGPVTRDGNQPQHF. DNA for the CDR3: TGTGCCAGCAGTGGACCCGTAACCCGGGATGGCAATCAGCCCCAGCATTTT.

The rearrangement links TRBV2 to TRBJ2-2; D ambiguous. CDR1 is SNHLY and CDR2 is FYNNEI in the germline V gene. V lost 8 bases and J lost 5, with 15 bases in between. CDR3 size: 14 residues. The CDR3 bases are TGTGCCAGCCTCTCCCGGGTAGGGACCGGGGAGCTGTTTTTT. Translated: CASLSRVGTGELFF. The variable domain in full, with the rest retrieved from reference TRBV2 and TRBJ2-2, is EPEVTQTPSHQVTQMGQEVILRCVPISNHLYFYWYRQILGQKVEFLVSFYNNEISEKSEIFDDQFSVERPDGSNFTLKIRSTKLEDSAMYFCASLSRVGTGELFFGEGSRLTVL.

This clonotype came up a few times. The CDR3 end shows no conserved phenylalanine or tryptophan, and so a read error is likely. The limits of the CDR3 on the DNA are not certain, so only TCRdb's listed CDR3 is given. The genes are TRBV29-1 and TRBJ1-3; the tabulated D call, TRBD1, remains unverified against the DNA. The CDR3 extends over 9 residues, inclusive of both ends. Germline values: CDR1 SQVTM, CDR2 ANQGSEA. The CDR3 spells CSVAPGTFS.

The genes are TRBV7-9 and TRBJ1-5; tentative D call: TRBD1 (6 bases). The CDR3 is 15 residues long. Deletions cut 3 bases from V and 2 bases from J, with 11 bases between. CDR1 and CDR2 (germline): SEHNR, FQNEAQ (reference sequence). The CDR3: CASSFGGGGNQPQHF. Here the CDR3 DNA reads TGTGCCAGCAGCTTTGGGGGCGGTGGCAATCAGCCCCAGCATTTT. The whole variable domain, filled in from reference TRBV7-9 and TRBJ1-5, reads DTGVSQNPRHKITKRGQNVTFRCDPISEHNRLYWYRQTLGQGPEFLTYFQNEAQLEKSRLLSDRFSAERPKGSFSTLEIQRTEQGDSAMYLCASSFGGGGNQPQHFGDGTRLSIL.

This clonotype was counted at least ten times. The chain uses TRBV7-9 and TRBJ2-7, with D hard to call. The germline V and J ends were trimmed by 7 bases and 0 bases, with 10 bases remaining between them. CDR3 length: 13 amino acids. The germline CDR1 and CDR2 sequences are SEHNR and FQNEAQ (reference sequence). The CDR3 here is CASTGTYSYEQYF. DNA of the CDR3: TGTGCCAGCACAGGAACGTACTCCTACGAGCAGTACTTC.

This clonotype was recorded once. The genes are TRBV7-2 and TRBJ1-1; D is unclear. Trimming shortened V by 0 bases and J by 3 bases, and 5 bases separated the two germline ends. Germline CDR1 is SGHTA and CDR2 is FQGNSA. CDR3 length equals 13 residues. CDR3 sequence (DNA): TGTGCCAGCAGCTTAGCGATGGACACTGAAGCTTTCTTT. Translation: CASSLAMDTEAFF.